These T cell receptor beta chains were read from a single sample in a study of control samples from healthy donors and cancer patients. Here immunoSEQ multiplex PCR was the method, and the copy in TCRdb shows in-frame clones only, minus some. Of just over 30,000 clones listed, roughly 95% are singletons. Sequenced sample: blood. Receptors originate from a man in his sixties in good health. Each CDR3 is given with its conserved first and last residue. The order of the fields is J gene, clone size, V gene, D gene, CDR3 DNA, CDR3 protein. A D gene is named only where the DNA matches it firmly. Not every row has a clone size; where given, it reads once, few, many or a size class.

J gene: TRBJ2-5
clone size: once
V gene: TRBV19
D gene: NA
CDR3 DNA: TGTGCCAGTAGCCCGGGCCCTACTTCCCAAGAGACCCAGTACTTC
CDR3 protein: CASSPGPTSQETQYF

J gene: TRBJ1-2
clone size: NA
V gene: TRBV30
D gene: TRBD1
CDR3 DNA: TGTGCCTGGACTCGGCATCCTCTCGGGACAGGAGTTCGCTATGGCTACACCTTC
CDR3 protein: CAWTRHPLGTGVRYGYTF

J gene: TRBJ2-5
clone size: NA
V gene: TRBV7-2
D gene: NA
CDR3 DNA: TGTGCCAGCAGCTTGACGAAAGAGACCCAGTACTTC
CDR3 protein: CASSLTKETQYF

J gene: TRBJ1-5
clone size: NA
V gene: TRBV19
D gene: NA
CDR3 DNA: TGTGCCAGTAGTATCAAACGGGGGCTCACCAACAGATATAGCAATCAGCCCCAGCATTTT
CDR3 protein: CASSIKRGLTNRYSNQPQHF

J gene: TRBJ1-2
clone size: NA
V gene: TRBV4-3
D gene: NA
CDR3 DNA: TGCGCCAGCAGCCAAGATGTGTTTTCGGGGTCTGGCTACACCTTC
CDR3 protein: CASSQDVFSGSGYTF

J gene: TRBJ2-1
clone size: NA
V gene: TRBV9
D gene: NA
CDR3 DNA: TGTGCCAGCAGCGTAGCAACCGGGGGCGATGAGCAGTTCTTC
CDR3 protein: CASSVATGGDEQFF

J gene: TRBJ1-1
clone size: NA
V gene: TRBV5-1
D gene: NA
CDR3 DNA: TGCGCCAGCAGCGTGGGACACTCGAACACTGAAGCTTTCTTT
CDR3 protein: CASSVGHSNTEAFF

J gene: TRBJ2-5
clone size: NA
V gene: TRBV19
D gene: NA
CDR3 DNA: TGTGCCAGTAGTGTACAGGGTTATCAAGAGACCCAGTACTTC
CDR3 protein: CASSVQGYQETQYF

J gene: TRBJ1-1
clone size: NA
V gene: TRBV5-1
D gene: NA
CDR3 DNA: TGCGCCAGCAGGGGAAACTTCGGGACTCGTGCTTTCTTT
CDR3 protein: CASRGNFGTRAFF

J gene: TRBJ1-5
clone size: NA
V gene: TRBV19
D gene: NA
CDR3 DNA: TGTGCCACCAAGGGAGATAGCAATCAGCCCCAGCATTTT
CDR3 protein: CATKGDSNQPQHF

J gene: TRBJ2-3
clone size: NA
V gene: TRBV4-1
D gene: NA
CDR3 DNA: TGCGCCAGCAGCCAAGAAACACCTAGCACAGATACGCAGTATTTT
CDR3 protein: CASSQETPSTDTQYF

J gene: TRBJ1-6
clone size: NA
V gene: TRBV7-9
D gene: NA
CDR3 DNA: TGTGCCAGCAGCCGGGAATATAATTCACCCCTCCACTTT
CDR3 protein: CASSREYNSPLHF

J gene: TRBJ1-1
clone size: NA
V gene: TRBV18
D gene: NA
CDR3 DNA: TGTGCCAGCTCACCACCGGCACAGGGTAACACTGAAGCTTTCTTT
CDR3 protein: CASSPPAQGNTEAFF

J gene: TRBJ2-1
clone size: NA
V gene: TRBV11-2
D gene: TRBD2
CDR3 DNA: TGTGCCAGCAGCTCTCATAGCGGGGCCGTCGGCAATGAGCAGTTCTTC
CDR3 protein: CASSSHSGAVGNEQFF

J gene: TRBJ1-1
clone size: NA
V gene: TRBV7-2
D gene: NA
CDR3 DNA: TGTGCCAGCAGCTACCTCGACGGATACACTGAAGCTTTCTTT
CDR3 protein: CASSYLDGYTEAFF

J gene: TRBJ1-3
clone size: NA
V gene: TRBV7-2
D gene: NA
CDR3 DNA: TGTGCCAGCAGCTTGGGGGGGCCTGGAAACACCATATATTTT
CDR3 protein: CASSLGGPGNTIYF

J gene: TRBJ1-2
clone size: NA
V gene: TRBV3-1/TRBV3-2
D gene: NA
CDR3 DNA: TGTGCCAGCAGCCAAGTGGAGACACCTAGCAGAGGCTACACCTTC
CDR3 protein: CASSQVETPSRGYTF

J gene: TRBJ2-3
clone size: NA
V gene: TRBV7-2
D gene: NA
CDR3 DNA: TGTGCCAGCAAGAGGGGTGGCACAGATACGCAGTATTTT
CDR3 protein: CASKRGGTDTQYF

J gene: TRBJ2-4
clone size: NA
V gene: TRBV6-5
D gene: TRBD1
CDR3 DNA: TGTGCCAGCAGTTACTCTACAGGGGGAGCCAAAAACATTCAGTACTTC
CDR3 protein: CASSYSTGGAKNIQYF

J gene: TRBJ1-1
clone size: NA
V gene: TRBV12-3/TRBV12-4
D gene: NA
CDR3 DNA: TGTGCCAGCAGTTTAAAGGGGGAAGCTTTCTTT
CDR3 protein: CASSLKGEAFF

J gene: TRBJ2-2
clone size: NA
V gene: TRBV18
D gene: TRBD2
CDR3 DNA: TGTGCCAGCTCTCCGGGGGGATTCCGTGACACCGGGGAGCTGTTTTTT
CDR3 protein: CASSPGGFRDTGELFF

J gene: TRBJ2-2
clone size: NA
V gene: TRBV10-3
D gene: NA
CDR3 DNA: TGTGCCATAAAGGGGGTCACCGGGGAGCTGTTTTTT
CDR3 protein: CAIKGVTGELFF

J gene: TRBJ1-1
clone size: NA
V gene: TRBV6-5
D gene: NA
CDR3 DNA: TGTGCCAGCAGTCCCTCCGGGACAAGGAACACTGAAGCTTTCTTT
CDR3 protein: CASSPSGTRNTEAFF

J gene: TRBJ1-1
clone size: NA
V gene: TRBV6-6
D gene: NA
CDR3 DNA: TGTGCCAGCAGTTCAAGGGGCAACACTGAAGCTTTCTTT
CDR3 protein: CASSSRGNTEAFF

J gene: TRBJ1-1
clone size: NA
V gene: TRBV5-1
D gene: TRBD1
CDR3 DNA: TGCGCCAGCAGCTTATATACAGGGGGGACTGAAGCTTTCTTT
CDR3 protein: CASSLYTGGTEAFF

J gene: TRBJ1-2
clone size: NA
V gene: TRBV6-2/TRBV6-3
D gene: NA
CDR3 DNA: TGTGCCAGCAGTTACATGCCGGTCTATGGCTACACCTTC
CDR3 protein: CASSYMPVYGYTF

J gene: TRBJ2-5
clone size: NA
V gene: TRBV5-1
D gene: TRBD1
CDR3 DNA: TGCGCCAGCAGCCTCGGGACAGCCCAAGAGACCCAGTACTTC
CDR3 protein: CASSLGTAQETQYF

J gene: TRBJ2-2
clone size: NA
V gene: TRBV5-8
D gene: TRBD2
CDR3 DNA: TGTGCCAGCAGCGGAGGGACTAGCGGGCTCCTCGGGGAGCTGTTTTTT
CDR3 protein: CASSGGTSGLLGELFF

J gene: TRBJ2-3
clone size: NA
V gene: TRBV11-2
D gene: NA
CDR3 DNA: TGTGCCAGCAGCTTACAAGGGGGGGCCACAGATACGCAGTATTTT
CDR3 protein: CASSLQGGATDTQYF

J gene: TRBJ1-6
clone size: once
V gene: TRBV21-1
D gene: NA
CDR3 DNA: TGTGCCAGCAGCAAAGGCCCACCCGGCCCGAACTCCTATAATTCACCCCTCCACTTT
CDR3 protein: CASSKGPPGPNSYNSPLHF

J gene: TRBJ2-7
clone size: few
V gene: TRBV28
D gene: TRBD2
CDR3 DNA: TGTGCCAGCGGGGCGGCGGCGGGGGGCTCCTACGAGCAGTACTTC
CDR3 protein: CASGAAAGGSYEQYF

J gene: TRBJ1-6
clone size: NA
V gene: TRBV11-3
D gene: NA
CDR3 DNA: TGTGCCAGCAGCCAAGGGACTGATTCGGCACCCCTCCACTTT
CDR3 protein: CASSQGTDSAPLHF

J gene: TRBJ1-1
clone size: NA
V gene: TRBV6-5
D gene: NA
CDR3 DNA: TGTGCCAGCAGTACAGGGTCGCAGGCTTTCTTT
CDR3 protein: CASSTGSQAFF

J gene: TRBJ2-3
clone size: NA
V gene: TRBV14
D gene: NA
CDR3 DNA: TGTGCCAGCAGCCAAGTGGGGAGGGGGGTGAATACGCAGTATTTT
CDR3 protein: CASSQVGRGVNTQYF

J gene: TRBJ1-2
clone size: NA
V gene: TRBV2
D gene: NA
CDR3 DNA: TGTGCCAGCGCGGGACGCCCTAACTATGGCTACACCTTC
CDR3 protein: CASAGRPNYGYTF

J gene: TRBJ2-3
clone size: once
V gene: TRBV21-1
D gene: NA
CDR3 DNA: TGTGCCAGCAGCAAAGGGACAGGGTCAAACACAGATACGCAGTATTTT
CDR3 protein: CASSKGTGSNTDTQYF

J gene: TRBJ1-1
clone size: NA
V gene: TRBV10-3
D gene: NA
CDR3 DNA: TGTGCCATAGCCGGGGAGGGTTGGCCTGAAGCTTTCTTT
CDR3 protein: CAIAGEGWPEAFF

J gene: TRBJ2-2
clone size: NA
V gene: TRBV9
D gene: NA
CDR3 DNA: TGTGCCAGCAGCGCCGGCGGTAGGCGGGTCACCGGGGAGCTGTTTTTT
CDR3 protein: CASSAGGRRVTGELFF

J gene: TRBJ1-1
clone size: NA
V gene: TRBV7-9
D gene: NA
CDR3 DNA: TGTGCCAGCAGCTCGGGGACCCGGGGCACTGAAGCTTTCTTT
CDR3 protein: CASSSGTRGTEAFF